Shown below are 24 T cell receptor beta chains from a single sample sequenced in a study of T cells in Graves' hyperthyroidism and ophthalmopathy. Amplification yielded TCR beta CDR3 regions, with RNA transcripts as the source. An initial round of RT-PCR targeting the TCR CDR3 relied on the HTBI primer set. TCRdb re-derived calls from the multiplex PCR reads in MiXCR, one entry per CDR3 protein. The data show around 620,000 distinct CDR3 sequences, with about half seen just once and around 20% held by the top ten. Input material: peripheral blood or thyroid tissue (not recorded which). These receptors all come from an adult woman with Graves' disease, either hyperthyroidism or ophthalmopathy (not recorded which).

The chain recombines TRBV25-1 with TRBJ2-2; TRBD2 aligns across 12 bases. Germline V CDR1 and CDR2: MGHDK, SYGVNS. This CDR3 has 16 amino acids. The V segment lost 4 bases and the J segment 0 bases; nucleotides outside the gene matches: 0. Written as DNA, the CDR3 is TGTGCCAGCAGTGGACTAGCGGGAGCGAACACCGGGGAGCTGTTTTTT. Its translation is CASSGLAGANTGELFF.

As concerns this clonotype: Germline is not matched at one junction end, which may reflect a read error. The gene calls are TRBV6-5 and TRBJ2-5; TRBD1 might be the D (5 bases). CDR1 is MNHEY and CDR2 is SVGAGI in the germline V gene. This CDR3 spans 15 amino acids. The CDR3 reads CASSSRQTFQETQYF. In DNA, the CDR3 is TGTGCCAGTAGTTCCCGACAGACTTTCCAAGAGACCCAGTACTTC.

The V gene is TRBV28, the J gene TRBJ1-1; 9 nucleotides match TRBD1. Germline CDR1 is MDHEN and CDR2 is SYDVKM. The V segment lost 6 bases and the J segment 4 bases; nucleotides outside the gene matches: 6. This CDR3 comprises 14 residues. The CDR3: CASRGQGFGTEAFF. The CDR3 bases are TGTGCCAGCAGGGGACAGGGTTTCGGCACTGAAGCTTTCTTT.

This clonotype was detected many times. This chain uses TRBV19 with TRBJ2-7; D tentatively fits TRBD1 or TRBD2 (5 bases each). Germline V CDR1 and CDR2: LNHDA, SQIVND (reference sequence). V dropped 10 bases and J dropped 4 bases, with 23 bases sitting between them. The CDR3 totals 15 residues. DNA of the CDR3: TGTGCCACTCAATCCGGGGCTCCGGGCTCTTACGAGCAGTACTTC. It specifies CATQSGAPGSYEQYF. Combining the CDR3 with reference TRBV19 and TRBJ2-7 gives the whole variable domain DGGITQSPKYLFRKEGQNVTLSCEQNLNHDAMYWYRQDPGQGLRLIYYSQIVNDFQKGDIAEGYSVSREKKESFPLTVTSAQKNPTAFYLCATQSGAPGSYEQYFGPGTRLTVT.

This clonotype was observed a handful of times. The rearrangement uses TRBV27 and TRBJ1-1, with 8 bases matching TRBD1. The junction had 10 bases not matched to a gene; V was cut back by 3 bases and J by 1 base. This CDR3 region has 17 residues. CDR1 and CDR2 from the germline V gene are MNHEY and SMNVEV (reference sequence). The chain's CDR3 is CASSFLRRGPGNTEAFF. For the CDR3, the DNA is TGTGCCAGCAGTTTTCTGCGCAGGGGGCCGGGGAACACTGAAGCTTTCTTT.

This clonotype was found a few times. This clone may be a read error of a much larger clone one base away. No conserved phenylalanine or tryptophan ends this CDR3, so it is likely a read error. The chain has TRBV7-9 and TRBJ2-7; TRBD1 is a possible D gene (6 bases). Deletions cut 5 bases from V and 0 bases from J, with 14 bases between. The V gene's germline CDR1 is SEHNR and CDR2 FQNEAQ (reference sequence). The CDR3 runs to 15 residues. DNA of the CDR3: TGTGCCAGCAGCCTTAGACAGGATCTCTCCTACGAGCAGTACCTC. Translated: CASSLRQDLSYEQYL.

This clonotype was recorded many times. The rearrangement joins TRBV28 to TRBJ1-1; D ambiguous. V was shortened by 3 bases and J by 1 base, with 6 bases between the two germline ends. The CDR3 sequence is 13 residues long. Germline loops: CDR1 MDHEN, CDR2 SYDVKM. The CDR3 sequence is CASSFFENTEAFF. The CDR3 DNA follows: TGTGCCAGCAGTTTTTTCGAGAACACTGAAGCTTTCTTT.

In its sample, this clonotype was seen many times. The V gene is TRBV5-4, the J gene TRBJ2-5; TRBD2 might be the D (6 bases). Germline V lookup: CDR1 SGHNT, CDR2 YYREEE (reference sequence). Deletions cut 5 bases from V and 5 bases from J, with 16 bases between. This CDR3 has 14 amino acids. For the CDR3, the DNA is TGTGCCAGCAGTCCCACCGGGAGACGGGAGACCCAGTACTTC. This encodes CASSPTGRRETQYF.

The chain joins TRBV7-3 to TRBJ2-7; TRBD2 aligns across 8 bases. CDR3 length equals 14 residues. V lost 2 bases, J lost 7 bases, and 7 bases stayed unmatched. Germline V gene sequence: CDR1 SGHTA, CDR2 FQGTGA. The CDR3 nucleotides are TGTGCCAGCAGCTTATCCGCGGGAGGTAGTGAGCAGTACTTC. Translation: CASSLSAGGSEQYF.

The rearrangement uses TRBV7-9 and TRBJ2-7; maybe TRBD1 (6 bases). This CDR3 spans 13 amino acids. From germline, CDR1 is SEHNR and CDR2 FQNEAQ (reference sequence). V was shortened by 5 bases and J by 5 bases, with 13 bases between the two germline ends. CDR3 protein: CASSPGQTNEQYF. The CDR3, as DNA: TGTGCCAGCAGCCCTGGACAGACAAACGAGCAGTACTTC. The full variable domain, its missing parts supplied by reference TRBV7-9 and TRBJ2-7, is DTGVSQNPRHKITKRGQNVTFRCDPISEHNRLYWYRQTLGQGPEFLTYFQNEAQLEKSRLLSDRFSAERPKGSFSTLEIQRTEQGDSAMYLCASSPGQTNEQYFGPGTRLTVT.

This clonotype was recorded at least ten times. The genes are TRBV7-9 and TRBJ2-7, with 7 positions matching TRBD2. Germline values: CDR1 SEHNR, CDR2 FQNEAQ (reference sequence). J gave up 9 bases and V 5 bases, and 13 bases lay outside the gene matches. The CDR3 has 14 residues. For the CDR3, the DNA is TGTGCCAGCAGCCCCCGGGGGACCCCGGGGGGGCAGTACTTC. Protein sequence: CASSPRGTPGGQYF. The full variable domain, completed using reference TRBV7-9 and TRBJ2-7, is DTGVSQNPRHKITKRGQNVTFRCDPISEHNRLYWYRQTLGQGPEFLTYFQNEAQLEKSRLLSDRFSAERPKGSFSTLEIQRTEQGDSAMYLCASSPRGTPGGQYFGPGTRLTVT.

The CDR3 here is CSVVQDEQYF. DNA of the CDR3: TGCAGCGTTGTACAGGACGAGCAGTACTTC. This sequence joins TRBV29-1 and TRBJ2-7; TRBD1 might be the D (5 bases). The CDR3 covers 10 residues. Trimming left V 4 bases short and J 5 bases short, with 6 bases between. From germline, CDR1 is SQVTM and CDR2 ANQGSEA.

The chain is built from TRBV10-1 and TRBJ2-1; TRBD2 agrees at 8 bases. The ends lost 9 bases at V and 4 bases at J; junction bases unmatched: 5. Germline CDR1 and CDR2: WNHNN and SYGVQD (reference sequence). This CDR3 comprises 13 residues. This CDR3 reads CARATSEYNEQFF. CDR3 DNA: TGCGCCAGGGCGACTAGCGAGTACAATGAGCAGTTCTTC.

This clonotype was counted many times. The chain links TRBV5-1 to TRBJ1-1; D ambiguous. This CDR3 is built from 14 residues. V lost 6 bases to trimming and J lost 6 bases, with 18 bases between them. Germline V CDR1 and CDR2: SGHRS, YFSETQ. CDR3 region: CASTNTGSTAEAFF. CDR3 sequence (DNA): TGCGCCAGCACCAACACGGGGAGCACCGCTGAAGCTTTCTTT.

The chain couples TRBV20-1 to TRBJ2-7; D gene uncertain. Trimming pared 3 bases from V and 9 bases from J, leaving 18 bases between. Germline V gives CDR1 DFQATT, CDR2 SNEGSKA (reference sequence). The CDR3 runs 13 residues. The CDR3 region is CSASVNTALGQYF. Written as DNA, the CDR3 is TGCAGTGCTAGTGTCAATACGGCACTTGGGCAGTACTTC.

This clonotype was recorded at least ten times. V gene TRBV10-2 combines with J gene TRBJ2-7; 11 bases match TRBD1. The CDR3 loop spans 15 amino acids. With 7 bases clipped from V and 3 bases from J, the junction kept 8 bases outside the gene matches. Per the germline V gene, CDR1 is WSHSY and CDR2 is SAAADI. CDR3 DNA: TGCGCCAGCACCCCCGGGACAGGGGGTTTCTACGAGCAGTACTTC. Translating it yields CASTPGTGGFYEQYF.

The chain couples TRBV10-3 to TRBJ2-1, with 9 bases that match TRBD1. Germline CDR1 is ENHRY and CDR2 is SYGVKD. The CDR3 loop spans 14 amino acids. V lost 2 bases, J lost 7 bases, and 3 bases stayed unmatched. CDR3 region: CAISEGTGLNEQFF. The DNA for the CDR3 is TGTGCCATCAGTGAGGGGACAGGGTTGAATGAGCAGTTCTTC.

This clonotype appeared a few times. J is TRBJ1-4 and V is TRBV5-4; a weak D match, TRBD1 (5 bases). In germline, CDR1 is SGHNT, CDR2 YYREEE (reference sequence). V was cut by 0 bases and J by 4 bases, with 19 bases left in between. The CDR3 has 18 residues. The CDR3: CASSLARGPRDGNEKLFF. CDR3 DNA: TGTGCCAGCAGCTTGGCCAGAGGGCCACGGGACGGTAATGAAAAACTGTTTTTT.

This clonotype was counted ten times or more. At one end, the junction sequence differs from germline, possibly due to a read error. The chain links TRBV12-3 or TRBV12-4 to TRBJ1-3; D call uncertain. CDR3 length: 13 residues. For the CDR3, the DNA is TGTGCCAGCAGTTCCCCCGGGATGGGTGCAGCGGATTTT. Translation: CASSSPGMGAADF.

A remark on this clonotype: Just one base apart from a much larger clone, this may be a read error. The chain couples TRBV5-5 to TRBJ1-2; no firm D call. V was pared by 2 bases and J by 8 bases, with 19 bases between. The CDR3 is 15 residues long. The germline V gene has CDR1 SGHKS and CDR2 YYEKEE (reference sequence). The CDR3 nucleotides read TGTGCCAGCAGCTTCACGGGGAACCACCGGCCGGGCTACACCTTC. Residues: CASSFTGNHRPGYTF.

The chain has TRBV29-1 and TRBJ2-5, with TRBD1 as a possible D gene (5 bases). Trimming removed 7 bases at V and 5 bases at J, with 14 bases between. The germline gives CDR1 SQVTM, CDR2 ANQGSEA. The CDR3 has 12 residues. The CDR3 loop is CSGKGMMETQYF. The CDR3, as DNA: TGCAGCGGAAAGGGGATGATGGAGACCCAGTACTTC.

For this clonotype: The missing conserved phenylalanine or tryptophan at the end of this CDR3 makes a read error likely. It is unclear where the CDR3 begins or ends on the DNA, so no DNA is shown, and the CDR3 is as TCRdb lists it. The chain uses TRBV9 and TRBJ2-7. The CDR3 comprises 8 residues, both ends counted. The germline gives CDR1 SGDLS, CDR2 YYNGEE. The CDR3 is CASSQDPT.

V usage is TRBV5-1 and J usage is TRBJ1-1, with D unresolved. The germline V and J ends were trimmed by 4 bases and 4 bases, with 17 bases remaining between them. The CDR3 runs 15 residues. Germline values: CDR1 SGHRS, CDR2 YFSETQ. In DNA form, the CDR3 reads TGCGCCAGCAGCCCCACCGTTAGTTCGGCCACTGAAGCTTTCTTT. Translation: CASSPTVSSATEAFF. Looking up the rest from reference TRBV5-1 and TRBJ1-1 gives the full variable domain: KAGVTQTPRYLIKTRGQQVTLSCSPISGHRSVSWYQQTPGQGLQFLFEYFSETQRNKGNFPGRFSGRQFSNSRSEMNVSTLELGDSALYLCASSPTVSSATEAFFGQGTRLTVV.

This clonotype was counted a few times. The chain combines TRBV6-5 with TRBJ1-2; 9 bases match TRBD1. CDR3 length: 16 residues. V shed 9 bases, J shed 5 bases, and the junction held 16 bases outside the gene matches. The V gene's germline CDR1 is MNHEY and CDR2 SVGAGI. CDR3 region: CASSRPLGTGMYGYTF. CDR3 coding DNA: TGTGCCAGTAGCCGGCCCCTCGGGACAGGGATGTATGGCTACACCTTC.